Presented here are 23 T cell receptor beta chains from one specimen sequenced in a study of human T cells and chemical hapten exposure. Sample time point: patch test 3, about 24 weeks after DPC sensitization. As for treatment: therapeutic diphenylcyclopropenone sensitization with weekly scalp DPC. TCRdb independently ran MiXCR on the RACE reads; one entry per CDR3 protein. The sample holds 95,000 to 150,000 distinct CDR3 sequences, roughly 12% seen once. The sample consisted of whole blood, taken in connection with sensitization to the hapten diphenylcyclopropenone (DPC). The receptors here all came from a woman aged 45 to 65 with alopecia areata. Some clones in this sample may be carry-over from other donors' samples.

The CDR3 spells CASSRGVETQYF. In nucleotides, the CDR3 is TGTGCCAGCAGCCGCGGGGTAGAGACCCAGTACTTC. The chain combines TRBV6-6 with TRBJ2-5; tentative D call: TRBD2 (6 bases). CDR3 size: 12 residues. V lost 6 bases to trimming and J lost 4 bases, with 9 bases between them. Germline CDR1 reads MNHNY; CDR2 reads SVGAGI (reference sequence).

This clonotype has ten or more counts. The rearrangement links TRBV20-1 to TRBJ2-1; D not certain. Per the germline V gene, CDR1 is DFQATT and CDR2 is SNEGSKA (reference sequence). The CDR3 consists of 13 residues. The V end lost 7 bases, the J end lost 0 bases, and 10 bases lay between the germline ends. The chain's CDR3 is CSVGALSYNEQFF. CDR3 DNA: TGCAGTGTGGGCGCCCTCTCCTACAATGAGCAGTTCTTC.

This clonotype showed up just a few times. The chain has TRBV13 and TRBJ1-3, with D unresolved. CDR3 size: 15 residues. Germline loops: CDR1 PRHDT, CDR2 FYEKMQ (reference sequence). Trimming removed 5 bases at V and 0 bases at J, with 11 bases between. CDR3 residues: CASSTGPSSGNTIYF. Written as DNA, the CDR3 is TGTGCCAGCAGCACCGGCCCGTCCTCTGGAAACACCATATATTTT.

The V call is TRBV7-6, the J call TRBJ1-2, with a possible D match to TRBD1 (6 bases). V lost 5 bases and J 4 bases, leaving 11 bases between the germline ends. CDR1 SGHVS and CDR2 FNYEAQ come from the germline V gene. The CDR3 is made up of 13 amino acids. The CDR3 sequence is CASSPQGTYGYTF. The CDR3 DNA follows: TGTGCCAGCAGCCCACAGGGCACCTATGGCTACACCTTC.

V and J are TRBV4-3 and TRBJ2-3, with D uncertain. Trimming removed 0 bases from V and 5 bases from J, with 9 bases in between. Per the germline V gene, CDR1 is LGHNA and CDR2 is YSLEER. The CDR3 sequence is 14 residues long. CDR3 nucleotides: TGCGCCAGCAGCCAAGATCCCCCGGGAGATACGCAGTATTTT. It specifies CASSQDPPGDTQYF.

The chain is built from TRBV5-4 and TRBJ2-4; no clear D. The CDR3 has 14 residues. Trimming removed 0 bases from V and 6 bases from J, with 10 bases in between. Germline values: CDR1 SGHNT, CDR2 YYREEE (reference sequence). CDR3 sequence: CASSLGQDLNIQYF. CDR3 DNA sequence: TGTGCCAGCAGCTTGGGGCAGGATTTAAACATTCAGTACTTC.

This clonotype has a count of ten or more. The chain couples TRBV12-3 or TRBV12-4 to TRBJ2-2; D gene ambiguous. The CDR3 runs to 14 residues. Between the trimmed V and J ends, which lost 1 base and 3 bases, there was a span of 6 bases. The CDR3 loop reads CASSLGSYTGELFF. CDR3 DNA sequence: TGTGCCAGCAGTTTAGGGAGCTACACCGGGGAGCTGTTTTTT.

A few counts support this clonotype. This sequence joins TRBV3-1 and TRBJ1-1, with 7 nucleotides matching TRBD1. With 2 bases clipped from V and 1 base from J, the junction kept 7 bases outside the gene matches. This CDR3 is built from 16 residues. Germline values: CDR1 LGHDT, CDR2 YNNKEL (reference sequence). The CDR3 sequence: CASSQFRDSQNTEAFF. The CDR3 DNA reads TGTGCCAGCAGCCAATTCCGGGACAGCCAGAACACTGAAGCTTTCTTT. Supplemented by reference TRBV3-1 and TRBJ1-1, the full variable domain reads DTAVSQTPKYLVTQMGNDKSIKCEQNLGHDTMYWYKQDSKKFLKIMFSYNNKELIINETVPNRFSPKSPDKAHLNLHINSLELGDSAVYFCASSQFRDSQNTEAFFGQGTRLTVV.

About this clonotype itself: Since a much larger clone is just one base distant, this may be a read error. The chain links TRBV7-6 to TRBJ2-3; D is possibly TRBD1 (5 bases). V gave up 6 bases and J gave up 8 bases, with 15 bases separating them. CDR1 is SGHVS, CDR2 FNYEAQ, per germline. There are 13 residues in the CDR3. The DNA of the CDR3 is TGTGCCAGCAGATGGGAAGGGGCTGGTACGCAGTATTTT. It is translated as CASRWEGAGTQYF.

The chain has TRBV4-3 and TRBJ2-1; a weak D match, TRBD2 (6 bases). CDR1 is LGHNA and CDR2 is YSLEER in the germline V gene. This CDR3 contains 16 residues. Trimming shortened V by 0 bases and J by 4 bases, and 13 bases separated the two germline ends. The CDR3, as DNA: TGCGCCAGCAGCCAAGAAGAGGGAGGATATTACAATGAGCAGTTCTTC. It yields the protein CASSQEEGGYYNEQFF.

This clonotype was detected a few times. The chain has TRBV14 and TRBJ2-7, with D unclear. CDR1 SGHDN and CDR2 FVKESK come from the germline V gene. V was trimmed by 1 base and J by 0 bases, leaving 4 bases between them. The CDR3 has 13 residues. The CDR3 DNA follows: TGTGCCAGCAGCCAAGTCTCCTCCTACGAGCAGTACTTC. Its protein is CASSQVSSYEQYF.

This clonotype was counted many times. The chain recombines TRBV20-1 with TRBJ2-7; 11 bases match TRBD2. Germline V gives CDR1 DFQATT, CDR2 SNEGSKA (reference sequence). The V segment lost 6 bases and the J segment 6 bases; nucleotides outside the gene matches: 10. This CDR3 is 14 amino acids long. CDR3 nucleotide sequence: TGCAGTGCGAAAACTAGCGGGAGAATCGGCGAGCAGTACTTC. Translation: CSAKTSGRIGEQYF.

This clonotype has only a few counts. CDR3 loop: CASSQDQGIAGGSSTDTQYF. Here the CDR3 DNA reads TGCGCCAGCAGCCAAGATCAGGGGATAGCGGGAGGGTCTAGCACAGATACGCAGTATTTT. The V call is TRBV4-3, the J call TRBJ2-3; TRBD2 agrees at 11 bases. Germline-derived CDR1 and CDR2 are LGHNA and YSLEER. The CDR3 runs to 20 residues. V trimming: 0 bases; J trimming: 0 bases; junction bases outside the gene matches: 11.

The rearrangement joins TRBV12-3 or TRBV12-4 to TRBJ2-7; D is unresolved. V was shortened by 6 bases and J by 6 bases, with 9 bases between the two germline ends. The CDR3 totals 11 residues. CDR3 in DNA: TGTGCCAGCAGCCTCCGGTCCGAGCAGTACTTC. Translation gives CASSLRSEQYF.

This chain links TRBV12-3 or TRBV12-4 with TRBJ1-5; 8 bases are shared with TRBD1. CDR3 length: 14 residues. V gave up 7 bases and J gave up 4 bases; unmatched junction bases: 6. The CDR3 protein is CASTQGDRNQPQHF. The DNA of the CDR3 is TGTGCCAGCACCCAGGGGGACAGGAATCAGCCCCAGCATTTT.

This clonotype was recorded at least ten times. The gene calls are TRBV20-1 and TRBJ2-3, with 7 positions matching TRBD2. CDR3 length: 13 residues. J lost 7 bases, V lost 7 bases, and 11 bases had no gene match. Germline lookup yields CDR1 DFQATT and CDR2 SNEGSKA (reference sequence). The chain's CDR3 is CSVPEGSGNTQYF. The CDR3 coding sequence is TGCAGTGTCCCCGAGGGGAGCGGGAATACGCAGTATTTT.

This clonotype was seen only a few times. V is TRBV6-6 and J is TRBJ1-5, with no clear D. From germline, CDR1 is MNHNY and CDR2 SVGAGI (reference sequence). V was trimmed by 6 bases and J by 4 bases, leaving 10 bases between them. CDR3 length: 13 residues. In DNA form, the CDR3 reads TGTGCCAGCAGCCGTTTCGGTAATCAGCCCCAGCATTTT. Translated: CASSRFGNQPQHF.

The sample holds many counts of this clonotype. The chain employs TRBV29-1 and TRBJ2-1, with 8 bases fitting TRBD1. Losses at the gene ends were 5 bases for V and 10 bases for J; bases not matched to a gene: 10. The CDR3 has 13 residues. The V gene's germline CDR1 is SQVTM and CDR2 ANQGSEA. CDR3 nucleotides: TGCAGCGTTCCCTGGGACAGGACAGGGGAGCAGTTCTTC. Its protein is CSVPWDRTGEQFF.

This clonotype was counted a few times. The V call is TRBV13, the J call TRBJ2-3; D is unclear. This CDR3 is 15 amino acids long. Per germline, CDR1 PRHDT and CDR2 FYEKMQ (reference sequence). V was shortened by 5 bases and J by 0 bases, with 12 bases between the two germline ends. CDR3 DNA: TGTGCCAGCAGCGAACGAACCCTTAGCACAGATACGCAGTATTTT. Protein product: CASSERTLSTDTQYF.

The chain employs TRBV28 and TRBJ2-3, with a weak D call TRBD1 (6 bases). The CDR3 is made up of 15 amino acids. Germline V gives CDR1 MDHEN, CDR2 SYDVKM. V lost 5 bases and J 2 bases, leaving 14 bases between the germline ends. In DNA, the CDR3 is TGTGCCAGCAGTGCCTTACAGGGCGTCACAGATACGCAGTATTTT. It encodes CASSALQGVTDTQYF.

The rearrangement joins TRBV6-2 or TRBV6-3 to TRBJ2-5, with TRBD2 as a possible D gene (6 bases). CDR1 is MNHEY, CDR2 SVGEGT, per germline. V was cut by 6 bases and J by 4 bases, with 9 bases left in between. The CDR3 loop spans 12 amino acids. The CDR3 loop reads CASSWTTETQYF. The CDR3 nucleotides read TGTGCCAGCAGCTGGACTACAGAGACCCAGTACTTC.

The CDR3 region is CASSLMKLGYEQYF. In DNA form, the CDR3 reads TGTGCCAGCAGTTTAATGAAACTAGGGTACGAGCAGTACTTC. The rearrangement links TRBV28 to TRBJ2-7; D is possibly TRBD2 (5 bases). CDR3 length: 14 residues. Germline values: CDR1 MDHEN, CDR2 SYDVKM. Trimming cost V 2 bases and J 4 bases, with 12 bases left between them.

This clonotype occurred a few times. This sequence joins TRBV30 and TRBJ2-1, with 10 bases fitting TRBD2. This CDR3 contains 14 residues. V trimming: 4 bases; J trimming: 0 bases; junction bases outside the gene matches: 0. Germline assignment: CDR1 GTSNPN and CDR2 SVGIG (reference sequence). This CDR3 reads CAWTSGSSYNEQFF. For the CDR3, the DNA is TGTGCCTGGACTAGCGGGAGCTCCTACAATGAGCAGTTCTTC.